This TCR beta chain was identified in a study of blood T cell repertoires in COVID-19. Study information: Some COVID-19 samples were acute and others convalescent; all came from the United States, Italy and Spain. Sample material is recorded as cDNA or gDNA derived from T cells, B-cell-depleted T cells, or PBMCs.

Per germline, CDR1 SNHLY and CDR2 FYNNEI. V lost 2 bases, J lost 0 bases, and 3 bases stayed unmatched. The CDR3 contains 16 residues. As originally analysed: Amplification from reference gene primers served as the basis for estimated nucleated cell counts. TCRdb's copy holds only in-frame clones and misses some; the assay was immunoSEQ multiplex PCR. For V, J and clone size, that table is used; D and trimming come from the DNA. The sample carries more than 300,000 clones, about 90% recorded once. The sequencing input was peripheral blood. This chain links TRBV2 with TRBJ1-3, with TRBD1 matching 8 bases. This TCR was sampled from a man between 18 and 29 years old who had recovered from COVID-19. The CDR3: CASSEQGATSGNTIYF. DNA for the CDR3: TGTGCCAGCAGTGAACAGGGGGCAACCTCTGGAAACACCATATATTTT.